The T cell receptor (beta chain) described here comes from a study of blood T cell repertoires in COVID-19. Whole-study context: The origin of the acute and convalescent COVID-19 samples was the United States, Italy and Spain.

As processed by the authors: Reference gene primer amplification in the assay estimated nucleated cell counts. Assay used: immunoSEQ multiplex PCR; TCRdb lists only in-frame clones, some missing. V, J and clone size reflect that table, while D and trimming were determined from the DNA. The sample has about 70,000 clones; around 86% are singletons. In this sample, this clone turned up a few times. CDR1 is LNHDA, CDR2 SQIVND, per germline (reference sequence). The CDR3 consists of 17 residues. V lost 7 bases, J lost 6 bases, and 27 bases lay in between. The sequence came from a man aged 45-65 years with active COVID-19. The chain is built from TRBV19 and TRBJ1-2; D is uncertain. Sequencing was done on a sample of peripheral blood. The DNA for the CDR3 is TGTGCCAGTACTATGGAAGTGATACCTTGGCCAGGCGATGGCTACACCTTC. Encoded protein: CASTMEVIPWPGDGYTF. The full variable domain, with the rest looked up from reference TRBV19 and TRBJ1-2, is DGGITQSPKYLFRKEGQNVTLSCEQNLNHDAMYWYRQDPGQGLRLIYYSQIVNDFQKGDIAEGYSVSREKKESFPLTVTSAQKNPTAFYLCASTMEVIPWPGDGYTFGSGTRLTVV.